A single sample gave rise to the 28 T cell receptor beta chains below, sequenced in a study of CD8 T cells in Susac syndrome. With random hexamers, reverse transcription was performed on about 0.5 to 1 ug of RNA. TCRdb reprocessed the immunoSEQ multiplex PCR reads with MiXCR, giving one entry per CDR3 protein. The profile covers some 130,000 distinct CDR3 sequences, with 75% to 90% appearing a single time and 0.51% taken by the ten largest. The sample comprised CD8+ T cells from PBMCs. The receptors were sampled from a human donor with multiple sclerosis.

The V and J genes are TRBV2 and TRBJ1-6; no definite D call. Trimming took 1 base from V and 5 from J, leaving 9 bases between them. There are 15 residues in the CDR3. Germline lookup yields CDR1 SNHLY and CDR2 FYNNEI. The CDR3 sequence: CASSEGYRDNSPLHF. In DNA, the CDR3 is TGTGCCAGCAGTGAAGGTTATAGGGATAATTCACCCCTCCACTTT.

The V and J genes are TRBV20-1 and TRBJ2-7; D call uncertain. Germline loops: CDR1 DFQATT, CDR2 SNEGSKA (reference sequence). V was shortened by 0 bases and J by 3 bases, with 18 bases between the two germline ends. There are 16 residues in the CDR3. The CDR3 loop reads CSARDDVSGNIYEQYF. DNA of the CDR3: TGCAGTGCTAGAGATGACGTTTCGGGCAACATCTACGAGCAGTACTTC.

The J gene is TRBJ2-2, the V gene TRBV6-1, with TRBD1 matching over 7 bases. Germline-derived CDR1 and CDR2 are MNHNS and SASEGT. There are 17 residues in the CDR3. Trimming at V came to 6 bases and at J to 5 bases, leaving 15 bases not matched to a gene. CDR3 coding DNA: TGTGCCAGCAGCACTTCCTACCGGGACAGACAAACCGGGGAGCTGTTTTTT. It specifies CASSTSYRDRQTGELFF.

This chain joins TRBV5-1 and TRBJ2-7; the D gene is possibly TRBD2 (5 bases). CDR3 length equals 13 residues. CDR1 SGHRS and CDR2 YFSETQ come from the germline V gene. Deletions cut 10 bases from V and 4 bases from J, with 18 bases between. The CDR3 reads CAAGAEAGYEQYF. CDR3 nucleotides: TGCGCCGCGGGCGCGGAGGCCGGTTACGAGCAGTACTTC.

CDR3 residues: CASSLGNRGPNTGELFF. CDR3 DNA: TGTGCCAGCAGCTTGGGGAACAGGGGGCCGAACACCGGGGAGCTGTTTTTT. V gene TRBV5-6 combines with J gene TRBJ2-2; 9 positions match TRBD1. The V segment lost 0 bases and the J segment 0 bases; nucleotides outside the gene matches: 3. Germline assignment: CDR1 SGHDT and CDR2 YYEEEE. CDR3 length equals 17 residues.

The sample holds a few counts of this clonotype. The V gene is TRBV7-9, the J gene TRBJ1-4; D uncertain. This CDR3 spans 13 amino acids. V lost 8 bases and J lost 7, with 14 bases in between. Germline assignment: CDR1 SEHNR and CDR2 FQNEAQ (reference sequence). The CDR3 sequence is CASANGVAEKLFF. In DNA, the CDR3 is TGTGCCAGCGCTAATGGGGTCGCTGAAAAACTGTTTTTT.

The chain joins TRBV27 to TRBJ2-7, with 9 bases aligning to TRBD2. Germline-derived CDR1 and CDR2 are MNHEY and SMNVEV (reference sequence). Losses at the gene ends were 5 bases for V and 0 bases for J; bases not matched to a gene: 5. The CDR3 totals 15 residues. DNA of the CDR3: TGTGCCAGCAGTATTAGCGGGGGCCACTCCTACGAGCAGTACTTC. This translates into CASSISGGHSYEQYF.

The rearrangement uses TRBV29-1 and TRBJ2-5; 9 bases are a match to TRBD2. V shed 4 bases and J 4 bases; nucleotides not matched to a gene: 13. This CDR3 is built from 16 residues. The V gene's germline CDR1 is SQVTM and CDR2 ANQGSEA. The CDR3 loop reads CSVAWGSGSAPETQYF. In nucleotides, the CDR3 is TGCAGCGTTGCTTGGGGTAGCGGGAGCGCCCCAGAGACCCAGTACTTC.

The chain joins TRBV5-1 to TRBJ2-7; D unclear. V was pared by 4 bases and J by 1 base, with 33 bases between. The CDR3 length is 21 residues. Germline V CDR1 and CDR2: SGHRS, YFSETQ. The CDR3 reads CASSPRSLGQMSQTGSYEQYV. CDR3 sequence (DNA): TGCGCCAGCAGCCCTCGGTCTCTTGGCCAGATGAGCCAGACCGGATCCTACGAGCAGTACGTC.

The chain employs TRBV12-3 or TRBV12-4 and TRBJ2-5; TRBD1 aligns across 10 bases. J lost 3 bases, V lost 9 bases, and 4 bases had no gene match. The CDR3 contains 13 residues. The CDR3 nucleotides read TGTGCCAGTTCGGGACAGGGGAAAGAGACCCAGTACTTC. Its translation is CASSGQGKETQYF.

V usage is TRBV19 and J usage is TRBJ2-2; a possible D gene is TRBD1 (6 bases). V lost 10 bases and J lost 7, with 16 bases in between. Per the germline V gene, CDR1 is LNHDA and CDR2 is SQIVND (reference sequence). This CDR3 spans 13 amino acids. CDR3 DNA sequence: TGTGCCACACAGGGAATAGAAGGCGGGGAGCTGTTTTTT. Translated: CATQGIEGGELFF.

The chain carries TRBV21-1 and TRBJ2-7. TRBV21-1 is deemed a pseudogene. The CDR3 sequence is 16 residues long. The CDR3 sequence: CASSLRGSRLNYEQYV. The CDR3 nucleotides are TGTGCCAGCAGCCTACGAGGATCTCGCCTGAACTACGAGCAGTACGTC.

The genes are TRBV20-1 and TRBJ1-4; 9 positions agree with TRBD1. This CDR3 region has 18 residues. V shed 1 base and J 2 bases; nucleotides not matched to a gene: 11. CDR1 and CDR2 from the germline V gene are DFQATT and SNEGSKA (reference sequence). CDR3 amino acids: CSARAQGADRRTNEKLFF. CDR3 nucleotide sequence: TGCAGTGCTAGAGCACAGGGGGCTGACCGAAGGACTAATGAAAAACTGTTTTTT.

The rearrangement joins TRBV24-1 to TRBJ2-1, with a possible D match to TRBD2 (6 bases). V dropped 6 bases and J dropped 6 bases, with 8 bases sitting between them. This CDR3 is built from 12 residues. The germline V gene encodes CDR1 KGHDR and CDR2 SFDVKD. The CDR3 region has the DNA TGTGCCACCAGTCGGGGGTTCAATGAGCAGTTCTTC. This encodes CATSRGFNEQFF.

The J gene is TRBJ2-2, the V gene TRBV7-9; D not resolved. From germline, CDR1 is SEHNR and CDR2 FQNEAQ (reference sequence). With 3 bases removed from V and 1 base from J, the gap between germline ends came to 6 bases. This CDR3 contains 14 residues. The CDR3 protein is CASSFPGNTGELFF. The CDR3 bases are TGTGCCAGCAGCTTTCCCGGGAACACCGGGGAGCTGTTTTTT.

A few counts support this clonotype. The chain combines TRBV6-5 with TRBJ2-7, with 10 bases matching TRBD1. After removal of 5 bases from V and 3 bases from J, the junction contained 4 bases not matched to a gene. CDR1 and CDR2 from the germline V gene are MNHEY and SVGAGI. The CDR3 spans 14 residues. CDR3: CASSPDRGDYEQYF. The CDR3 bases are TGTGCCAGCAGTCCGGACAGGGGGGACTACGAGCAGTACTTC.

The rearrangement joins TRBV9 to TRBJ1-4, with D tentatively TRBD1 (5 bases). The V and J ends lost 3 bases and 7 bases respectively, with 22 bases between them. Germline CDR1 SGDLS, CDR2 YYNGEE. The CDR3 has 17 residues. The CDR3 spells CASSAGAGNGGGEKLFF. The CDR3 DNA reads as TGTGCCAGCAGCGCCGGAGCGGGGAACGGTGGGGGTGAAAAACTGTTTTTT.

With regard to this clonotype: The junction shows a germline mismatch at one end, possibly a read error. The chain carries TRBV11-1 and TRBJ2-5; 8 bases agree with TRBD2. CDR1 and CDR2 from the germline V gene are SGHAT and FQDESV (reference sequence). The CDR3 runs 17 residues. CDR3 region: CASRLDREGPYQETQYF. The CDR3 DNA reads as TGTGCCAGCCGCTTGGATCGGGAGGGACCGTACCAAGAGACCCAGTACTTC.

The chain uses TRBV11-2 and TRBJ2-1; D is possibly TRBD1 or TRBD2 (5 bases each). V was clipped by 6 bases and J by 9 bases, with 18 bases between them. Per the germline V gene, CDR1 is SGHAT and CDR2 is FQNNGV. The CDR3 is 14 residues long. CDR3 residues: CASRMTGTLFEQFF. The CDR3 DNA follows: TGTGCCAGCAGGATGACCGGGACCCTTTTTGAGCAGTTCTTC.

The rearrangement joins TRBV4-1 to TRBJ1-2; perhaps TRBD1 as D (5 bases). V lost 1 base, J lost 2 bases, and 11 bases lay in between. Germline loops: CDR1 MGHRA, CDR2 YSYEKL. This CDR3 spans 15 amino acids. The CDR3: CASSQVGRLNYGYTF. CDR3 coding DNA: TGCGCCAGCAGCCAAGTGGGGCGGTTAAACTATGGCTACACCTTC.

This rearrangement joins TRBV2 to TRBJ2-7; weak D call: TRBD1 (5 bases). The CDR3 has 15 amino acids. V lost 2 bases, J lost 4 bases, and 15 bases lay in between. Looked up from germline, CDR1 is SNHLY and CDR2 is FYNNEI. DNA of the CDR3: TGTGCCAGCAGTGAAAGGCAGGGTGAGAGGTACGAGCAGTACTTC. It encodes CASSERQGERYEQYF.

The CDR3: CSATGPPFYEQFF. In DNA, the CDR3 is TGCAGTGCCACAGGGCCTCCGTTCTACGAGCAGTTCTTC. The chain carries TRBV20-1 and TRBJ2-1, with D perhaps TRBD1 (6 bases). The CDR3 totals 13 residues. CDR1 and CDR2 (germline): DFQATT, SNEGSKA (reference sequence). The V gene lost 6 bases and the J gene lost 10 bases, with 19 bases spanning the gap.

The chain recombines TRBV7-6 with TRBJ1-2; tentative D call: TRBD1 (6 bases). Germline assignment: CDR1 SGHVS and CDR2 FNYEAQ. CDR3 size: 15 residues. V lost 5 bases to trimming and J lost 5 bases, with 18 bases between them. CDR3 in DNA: TGTGCCAGCAGCGAGACTCCCGGGACAAATTATGGCTACACCTTC. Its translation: CASSETPGTNYGYTF.

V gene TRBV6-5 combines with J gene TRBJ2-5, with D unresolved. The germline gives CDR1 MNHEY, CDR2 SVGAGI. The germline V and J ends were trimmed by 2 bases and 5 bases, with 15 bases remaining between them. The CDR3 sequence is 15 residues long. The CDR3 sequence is CASSYTGTFEETQYF. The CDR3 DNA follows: TGTGCCAGCAGTTACACCGGTACTTTCGAGGAGACCCAGTACTTC.

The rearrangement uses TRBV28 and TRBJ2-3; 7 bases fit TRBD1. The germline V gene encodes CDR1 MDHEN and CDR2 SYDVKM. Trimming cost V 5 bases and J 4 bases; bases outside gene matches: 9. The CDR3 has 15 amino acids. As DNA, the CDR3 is TGTGCCAGCAGTGCAACGACAGGGATTCCAGATACGCAGTATTTT. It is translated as CASSATTGIPDTQYF. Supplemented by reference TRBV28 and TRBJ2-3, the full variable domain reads DVKVTQSSRYLVKRTGEKVFLECVQDMDHENMFWYRQDPGLGLRLIYFSYDVKMKEKGDIPEGYSVSREKKERFSLILESASTNQTSMYLCASSATTGIPDTQYFGPGTRLTVL.

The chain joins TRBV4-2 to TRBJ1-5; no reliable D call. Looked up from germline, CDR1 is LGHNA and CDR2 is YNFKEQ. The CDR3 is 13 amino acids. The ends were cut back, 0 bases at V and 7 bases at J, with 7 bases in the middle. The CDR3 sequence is CASSQELGQPQHF. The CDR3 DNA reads TGTGCCAGCAGCCAAGAACTAGGCCAGCCCCAGCATTTT.

The chain's CDR3 is CASSFSGGGQFF. As DNA, the CDR3 is TGTGCCAGCAGTTTTAGCGGGGGGGGGCAGTTCTTC. The gene calls are TRBV27 and TRBJ2-1, with 11 bases matching TRBD2. J lost 12 bases, V lost 3 bases, and 1 base had no gene match. The CDR3 covers 12 residues. Germline V CDR1 and CDR2: MNHEY, SMNVEV (reference sequence).

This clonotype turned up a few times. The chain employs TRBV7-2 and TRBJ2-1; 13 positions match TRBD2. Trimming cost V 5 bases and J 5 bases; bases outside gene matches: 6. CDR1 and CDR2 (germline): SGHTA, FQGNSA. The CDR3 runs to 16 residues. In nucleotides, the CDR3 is TGTGCCAGCAGCCAACCGGGACTAGCGGGGAACAATGAGCAGTTCTTC. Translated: CASSQPGLAGNNEQFF. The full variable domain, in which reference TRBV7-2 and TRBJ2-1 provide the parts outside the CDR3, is GAGVSQSPSNKVTEKGKDVELRCDPISGHTALYWYRQSLGQGLEFLIYFQGNSAPDKSGLPSDRFSAERTGGSVSTLTIQRTQQEDSAVYLCASSQPGLAGNNEQFFGPGTRLTVL.